This TCR beta chain was sequenced in a study of T-cell reconstitution after alpha-beta-depleted transplantation in children. Whole-study results and caveats: At one year after transplant, newly produced T cells mostly accounted for T-cell counts and diversity. From surviving recipient T cells and thymic progenitors came the high day-60 TCRbeta diversity observed in some patients. About two months after transplant, alpha-beta T cells reportedly came from several hundred expanded graft clones.

This clonotype was seen ten or more times. Its matching antigen is unknown. Germline V lookup: CDR1 LNHNV, CDR2 YYDKDF (reference sequence). The CDR3 covers 15 residues. With 3 bases clipped from V and 2 bases from J, the junction kept 3 bases outside the gene matches. Unique molecular identifiers were incorporated during preparation of the TCRbeta library. TCRdb called the PCR reads again in MiXCR, with one record for every CDR3 protein. The sample lists roughly 100,000 distinct CDR3 sequences, around 7.8% occurring once. The chain uses TRBV15 and TRBJ2-3; 9 bases are a match to TRBD1. This specimen was PBMCs, taken before TCRalphabeta/CD19-depleted stem cell transplant. The sequence was collected from a boy younger than 10 with acute lymphoblastic leukemia, due to receive a stem cell transplant. This chain's CDR3 is CATSSRDRVTDTQYF. For the CDR3, the DNA is TGTGCCACCAGCAGCCGGGACAGGGTCACAGATACGCAGTATTTT.